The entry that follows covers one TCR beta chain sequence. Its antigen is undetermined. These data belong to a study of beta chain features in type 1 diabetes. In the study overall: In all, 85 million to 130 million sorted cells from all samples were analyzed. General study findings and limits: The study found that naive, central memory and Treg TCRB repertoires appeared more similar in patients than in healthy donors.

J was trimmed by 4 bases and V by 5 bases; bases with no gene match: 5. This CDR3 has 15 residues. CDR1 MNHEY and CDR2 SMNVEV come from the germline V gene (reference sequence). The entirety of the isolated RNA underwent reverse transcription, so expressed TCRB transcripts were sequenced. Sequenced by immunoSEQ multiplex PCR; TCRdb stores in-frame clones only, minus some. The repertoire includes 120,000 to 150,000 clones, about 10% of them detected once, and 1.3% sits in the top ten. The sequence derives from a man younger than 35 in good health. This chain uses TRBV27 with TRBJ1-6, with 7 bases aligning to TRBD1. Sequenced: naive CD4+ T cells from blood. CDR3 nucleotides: TGTGCCAGCAGTGCCGGGACAGTTTATAATTCACCCCTCCACTTT. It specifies CASSAGTVYNSPLHF.